Each of the 26 T cell receptor beta chains below was sequenced from the same sample in a study of T cell responses to AZD1222 COVID-19 vaccine. TCRdb's copy holds only in-frame clones and misses some; the assay was immunoSEQ multiplex PCR. The sample has more than 65,000 clones, approximately 85% seen once. The sample was peripheral blood, taken 28 days after the second AZD1222 dose. The source of these receptors is an adult who received the AZD1222 COVID-19 vaccine.

The chain is built from TRBV10-3 and TRBJ2-7, with D possibly TRBD2 on 6 matching bases. Germline CDR1 reads ENHRY; CDR2 reads SYGVKD. The CDR3 covers 14 residues. The CDR3 loop is CATRDTLSSYEQYF. DNA of the CDR3: TGTGCGACTAGGGATACACTCAGCTCCTACGAGCAGTACTTC.

The genes are TRBV6-5 and TRBJ1-1; D remains ambiguous. The CDR3 has 13 residues. Trimming shortened V by 5 bases and J by 0 bases, and 7 bases separated the two germline ends. Per the germline V gene, CDR1 is MNHEY and CDR2 is SVGAGI. In DNA, the CDR3 is TGTGCCAGCAGTAAAACAGTGAACACTGAAGCTTTCTTT. This sequence encodes CASSKTVNTEAFF.

The gene calls are TRBV5-1 and TRBJ2-7; 8 bases are shared with TRBD1. The CDR3 extends over 13 amino acids. Germline trimming cut 4 bases from V and 5 bases from J; bases unmatched to any gene: 5. Germline-derived CDR1 and CDR2 are SGHRS and YFSETQ. CDR3 sequence reads: CASSPDRADEQYF. CDR3 DNA sequence: TGCGCCAGCAGCCCGGACAGGGCCGACGAGCAGTACTTC.

The gene calls are TRBV9 and TRBJ1-3; D remains ambiguous. The germline V gene encodes CDR1 SGDLS and CDR2 YYNGEE. This CDR3 has 16 amino acids. Trimming took off 0 bases at V and 1 base at J, with 11 bases between the two ends. The CDR3 coding sequence is TGTGCCAGCAGCGTAGCATACGGCAGATCTGGAAACACCATATATTTT. This translates into CASSVAYGRSGNTIYF.

This rearrangement joins TRBV29-1 to TRBJ2-7; D may match TRBD1 or TRBD2 (5 bases each). CDR3 length: 12 residues. Deletions cut 7 bases from V and 3 bases from J, with 13 bases between. The germline V gene encodes CDR1 SQVTM and CDR2 ANQGSEA. CDR3 DNA: TGCAGCGCTGGGGCCGGGGTCTACGAGCAGTACTTC. Its translation is CSAGAGVYEQYF.

CDR3 nucleotides: TGCAGTGCTAGTTCGTGGGTCAATCAGCCCCAGCATTTT. This encodes CSASSWVNQPQHF. The chain recombines TRBV20-1 with TRBJ1-5; D unclear. This CDR3 has 13 residues. CDR1 and CDR2 (germline): DFQATT, SNEGSKA (reference sequence). With 3 bases removed from V and 3 bases from J, the gap between germline ends came to 9 bases.

The CDR3 DNA reads TGCGCCAGCAGCCTCACCCTGCCCGGGACCCCGGGTTCACCCCTCCACTTT. As protein: CASSLTLPGTPGSPLHF. This rearrangement joins TRBV4-1 to TRBJ1-6; D perhaps matches TRBD1 (5 bases). The V and J ends lost 4 bases and 9 bases respectively, with 22 bases between them. CDR1 MGHRA and CDR2 YSYEKL come from the germline V gene. The CDR3 spans 17 residues.

This chain uses TRBV20-1 with TRBJ2-6; D is unresolved. The CDR3 totals 13 residues. V was clipped by 3 bases and J by 1 base, with 4 bases between them. The germline V gene encodes CDR1 DFQATT and CDR2 SNEGSKA (reference sequence). DNA of the CDR3: TGCAGTGCTAGTGAGTCTGGGGCCAACGTCCTGACTTTC. Translation gives CSASESGANVLTF.

The chain joins TRBV4-2 to TRBJ2-5, with 13 bases lining up with TRBD2. CDR3 length: 16 amino acids. Germline assignment: CDR1 LGHNA and CDR2 YNFKEQ. V was clipped by 3 bases and J by 0 bases; unmatched bases: 1. This chain's CDR3 is CASSQTSGGNQETQYF. DNA for the CDR3: TGTGCCAGCAGCCAGACTAGCGGGGGGAACCAAGAGACCCAGTACTTC.

The V gene is TRBV28, the J gene TRBJ2-7; TRBD2 aligns across 8 bases. CDR3 size: 15 residues. The V gene's germline CDR1 is MDHEN and CDR2 SYDVKM. The J segment lost 5 bases and the V segment lost 7 bases, leaving 13 bases of the junction unmatched. The CDR3 DNA follows: TGTGCCAGCAAATCCGGCGGGGGGCGCATCCACGAGCAGTACTTC. This sequence encodes CASKSGGGRIHEQYF.

The rearrangement uses TRBV5-1 and TRBJ2-7, with a possible D match to TRBD1 (6 bases). The germline CDR1 and CDR2 sequences are SGHRS and YFSETQ. This CDR3 contains 14 residues. V gave up 4 bases and J gave up 7 bases, with 18 bases separating them. The CDR3 region has the DNA TGCGCCAGCAGCCCTGGTGGCAGGGGTAGGGAGCAGTACTTC. This translates into CASSPGGRGREQYF.

J is TRBJ1-6 and V is TRBV6-5, with TRBD1 identical over 8 bases. The germline gives CDR1 MNHEY, CDR2 SVGAGI. The CDR3 sequence is 14 residues long. J lost 10 bases, V lost 5 bases, and 7 bases had no gene match. The CDR3 DNA follows: TGTGCCAGCAGTCCCCGGACAGGGTACTCACCCCTCCACTTT. It encodes CASSPRTGYSPLHF.

The J gene is TRBJ1-1, the V gene TRBV11-2, with D possibly matching TRBD1 (5 bases). Per the germline V gene, CDR1 is SGHAT and CDR2 is FQNNGV. Trimming pared 5 bases from V and 1 base from J, leaving 14 bases between. CDR3 length: 15 residues. The CDR3 reads CASSPRRGTNTEAFF. The CDR3, as DNA: TGTGCCAGCAGCCCGAGGCGGGGGACGAACACTGAAGCTTTCTTT.

The chain joins TRBV10-3 to TRBJ2-7; D remains unclear. Trimming shortened V by 7 bases and J by 3 bases, and 13 bases separated the two germline ends. CDR3 size: 13 residues. Germline V gives CDR1 ENHRY, CDR2 SYGVKD. The CDR3 DNA sequence: TGTGCCATCAAGGGCCGCCTAGGCTACGAGCAGTACTTC. Translation gives CAIKGRLGYEQYF.

The V and J genes are TRBV5-1 and TRBJ1-5; TRBD1 is a possible D gene (6 bases). Germline V gives CDR1 SGHRS, CDR2 YFSETQ. This CDR3 spans 14 amino acids. V lost 0 bases, J lost 4 bases, and 8 bases lay in between. The CDR3 loop is CASSLVGGNQPQHF. CDR3 nucleotides: TGCGCCAGCAGCTTGGTAGGGGGGAATCAGCCCCAGCATTTT. Based on the CDR3 plus reference TRBV5-1 and TRBJ1-5, the full variable domain is KAGVTQTPRYLIKTRGQQVTLSCSPISGHRSVSWYQQTPGQGLQFLFEYFSETQRNKGNFPGRFSGRQFSNSRSEMNVSTLELGDSALYLCASSLVGGNQPQHFGDGTRLSIL.

The chain carries TRBV6-6 and TRBJ1-1; D gene uncertain. CDR1 and CDR2 (germline): MNHNY, SVGAGI (reference sequence). The CDR3 has 14 amino acids. The germline V and J ends were trimmed by 8 bases and 2 bases, with 15 bases remaining between them. CDR3 protein: CASSPLDSNTEAFF. The DNA for the CDR3 is TGTGCCAGCTCCCCACTGGACTCCAACACTGAAGCTTTCTTT.

CDR3 DNA sequence: TGTGCCACCACAACGACTAGCGGGGGAGAGACCCAGTACTTC. This codes for CATTTTSGGETQYF. The rearrangement uses TRBV6-5 and TRBJ2-5; 12 bases align to TRBD2. This CDR3 is built from 14 residues. V shed 10 bases, J shed 4 bases, and the junction held 7 bases outside the gene matches. Germline V lookup: CDR1 MNHEY, CDR2 SVGAGI.

On this clone: This same CDR3 is encoded by further DNA sequences in the sample. This chain uses TRBV5-4 with TRBJ2-1, with 7 bases lining up with TRBD2. V shed 0 bases and J 0 bases; nucleotides not matched to a gene: 0. The CDR3 runs 15 residues. Germline-derived CDR1 and CDR2 are SGHNT and YYREEE (reference sequence). CDR3: CASSLGGSSYNEQFF. The CDR3 DNA follows: TGTGCCAGCAGCTTGGGCGGGAGCTCCTACAATGAGCAGTTCTTC.

The V gene is TRBV24-1, the J gene TRBJ2-1; TRBD2 aligns across 9 bases. CDR1 is KGHDR, CDR2 SFDVKD, per germline. The ends lost 0 bases at V and 7 bases at J; junction bases unmatched: 6. This CDR3 region has 16 residues. The CDR3, as DNA: TGTGCCACCAGTGATTTGACGCGGGGGGGGAAGAATGAGCAGTTCTTC. It translates to CATSDLTRGGKNEQFF.

This clone is a singleton in its sample. The same CDR3 arises from other DNA sequences in this sample as well. The J gene is TRBJ2-3, the V gene TRBV11-3; the D is unclear. The CDR3 extends over 14 amino acids. Germline CDR1 SGHNT, CDR2 YENEEA. Trimming took off 5 bases at V and 0 bases at J, with 9 bases between the two ends. The CDR3 coding sequence is TGTGCCAGCAGCCCGGCGCGTAGCACAGATACGCAGTATTTT. Protein product: CASSPARSTDTQYF.

This chain connects TRBV4-2 to TRBJ2-7; tentatively, D is TRBD2 (5 bases). Germline assignment: CDR1 LGHNA and CDR2 YNFKEQ. With 0 bases removed from V and 1 base from J, the gap between germline ends came to 10 bases. The CDR3 runs 15 residues. Here the CDR3 reads CASSQDRGQSYEQYF. The CDR3 nucleotides read TGTGCCAGCAGCCAAGATCGAGGGCAGTCCTACGAGCAGTACTTC.

This clone occurred once. The chain recombines TRBV29-1 with TRBJ2-2, with D hard to call. V was pared by 3 bases and J by 1 base, with 6 bases between. Per germline, CDR1 SQVTM and CDR2 ANQGSEA. The CDR3 sequence is 13 residues long. The CDR3 loop is CSVDGQNTGELFF. CDR3 DNA sequence: TGCAGCGTTGACGGCCAGAACACCGGGGAGCTGTTTTTT.

The chain couples TRBV27 to TRBJ1-2, with 7 bases fitting TRBD1. The CDR3 is 13 residues long. The V and J ends lost 0 bases and 8 bases, in that order; junction bases with no gene match: 3. Germline V lookup: CDR1 MNHEY, CDR2 SMNVEV (reference sequence). CDR3 bases: TGTGCCAGCAGTTTATCAGGGGGCGGAGGCTACACCTTC. Translating it yields CASSLSGGGGYTF.

The chain links TRBV28 to TRBJ1-2, with 10 bases that match TRBD1. CDR3 length: 14 amino acids. V gave up 4 bases and J gave up 5 bases; unmatched junction bases: 4. CDR1 MDHEN and CDR2 SYDVKM come from the germline V gene. CDR3 nucleotides: TGTGCCAGCAGTTCACGGGACAGGGGTTATGGCTACACCTTC. Protein: CASSSRDRGYGYTF.

The chain recombines TRBV28 with TRBJ1-5, with D maybe TRBD1 (6 bases). Germline V gene sequence: CDR1 MDHEN, CDR2 SYDVKM. The V gene lost 6 bases and the J gene lost 5 bases, with 20 bases spanning the gap. The CDR3 is 16 residues long. CDR3 in DNA: TGTGCCAGCAGACCTCATCTGGACAGCAACTATCAGCCCCAGCATTTT. Protein: CASRPHLDSNYQPQHF.

The rearrangement joins TRBV27 to TRBJ1-1; 7 positions agree with TRBD1. J was trimmed by 3 bases and V by 6 bases; bases with no gene match: 10. CDR1 and CDR2 (germline): MNHEY, SMNVEV (reference sequence). This CDR3 comprises 15 residues. CDR3 loop: CASRNRGGIDTEAFF. The CDR3 DNA reads as TGTGCCAGCAGGAACAGGGGAGGGATCGACACTGAAGCTTTCTTT.